This passage covers 10 T cell receptor beta chains from one sample sequenced in a study of human T cells and chemical hapten exposure. Indicated time point: pre-sensitization, week 0. Treatment indicated: therapeutic diphenylcyclopropenone sensitization with weekly scalp DPC. In TCRdb, the RACE reads were re-called with MiXCR into one record per CDR3 protein. The repertoire holds a few hundred thousand distinct CDR3 sequences, with around 5% as singletons. The sample here was whole blood, taken in connection with sensitization to the hapten diphenylcyclopropenone (DPC). The receptors were sampled from a woman between 18 and 29 years old with alopecia areata. Some clones in this sample may be carry-over from other donors' samples.

The table lists this clonotype with many counts. The V call is TRBV7-8, the J call TRBJ1-5; no clear D. V dropped 0 bases and J dropped 7 bases, with 13 bases sitting between them. The CDR3 is 15 residues long. The V gene's germline CDR1 is SGHVS and CDR2 FQNEAQ. The CDR3 sequence: CASSLAWGTHQPQHF. In DNA, the CDR3 is TGTGCCAGCAGCTTAGCTTGGGGAACCCACCAGCCCCAGCATTTT.

At least ten counts were recorded for this clonotype. The chain employs TRBV10-3 and TRBJ2-6; D gene ambiguous. The CDR3 is made up of 16 amino acids. CDR1 ENHRY and CDR2 SYGVKD come from the germline V gene. The germline V and J ends were trimmed by 6 bases and 0 bases, with 12 bases remaining between them. The chain's CDR3 is CAIRASPFSGANVLTF. The CDR3 DNA reads as TGTGCCATCAGGGCCTCCCCCTTCTCTGGGGCCAACGTCCTGACTTTC.

This clonotype was seen repeatedly, ten times or more. The chain couples TRBV7-2 to TRBJ2-3; the D is unclear. Germline values: CDR1 SGHTA, CDR2 FQGNSA. The CDR3 contains 15 residues. Between the trimmed V and J ends, which lost 1 base and 0 bases, there was a span of 8 bases. This CDR3 is CASSLVAVSTDTQYF. The DNA for the CDR3 is TGTGCCAGCAGCTTAGTGGCGGTGAGCACAGATACGCAGTATTTT.

This clonotype was detected only a few times. This chain links TRBV20-1 with TRBJ1-1; a possible D gene is TRBD1 (5 bases). The germline CDR1 and CDR2 sequences are DFQATT and SNEGSKA (reference sequence). This CDR3 spans 15 amino acids. Trimming pared 0 bases from V and 4 bases from J, leaving 15 bases between. This chain's CDR3 is CSAREPGPHGTEAFF. For the CDR3, the DNA is TGCAGTGCTAGAGAACCAGGGCCCCACGGCACTGAAGCTTTCTTT.

This clonotype was found many times. The V and J genes are TRBV6-2 or TRBV6-3 and TRBJ2-3; 12 bases line up with TRBD2. The V gene's germline CDR1 is MNHEY and CDR2 SVGEGT. V shed 8 bases, J shed 2 bases, and the junction held 8 bases outside the gene matches. This CDR3 region has 16 residues. The chain's CDR3 is CASSRGLAGSTDTQYF. CDR3 DNA sequence: TGTGCCAGCTCCCGCGGACTAGCGGGGTCCACAGATACGCAGTATTTT.

This clonotype has a handful of counts. This sequence joins TRBV12-3 or TRBV12-4 and TRBJ1-5; 7 bases fit TRBD1. This CDR3 has 14 residues. V shed 7 bases and J 6 bases; nucleotides not matched to a gene: 9. The CDR3 nucleotides read TGTGCCAGCATCGAGACAGGGAGCCCTCAGCCCCAGCATTTT. The encoded protein is CASIETGSPQPQHF.

This clonotype was picked up many times. The gene calls are TRBV28 and TRBJ1-4; TRBD1 matches at 7 bases. The germline gives CDR1 MDHEN, CDR2 SYDVKM. Losses at the gene ends were 5 bases for V and 8 bases for J; bases not matched to a gene: 8. This CDR3 has 14 amino acids. CDR3 residues: CASSDQGVKEKLFF. CDR3 nucleotides: TGTGCCAGCAGTGATCAGGGGGTAAAAGAAAAACTGTTTTTT. Variable domain in full (rest from reference TRBV28 and TRBJ1-4): DVKVTQSSRYLVKRTGEKVFLECVQDMDHENMFWYRQDPGLGLRLIYFSYDVKMKEKGDIPEGYSVSREKKERFSLILESASTNQTSMYLCASSDQGVKEKLFFGSGTQLSVL.

This clonotype was detected many times. The gene calls are TRBV7-2 and TRBJ2-3; the D gene is possibly TRBD1 (6 bases). Trimming shortened V by 5 bases and J by 4 bases, and 10 bases separated the two germline ends. The germline V gene has CDR1 SGHTA and CDR2 FQGNSA. This CDR3 has 13 residues. DNA for the CDR3: TGTGCCAGCAGCATACAGGGTGCAGATACGCAGTATTTT. Protein product: CASSIQGADTQYF.

This clonotype came up many times. The chain couples TRBV5-6 to TRBJ1-1; unclear D gene. Between the trimmed V and J ends, which lost 2 bases and 3 bases, there was a span of 5 bases. The CDR3 contains 12 residues. CDR1 is SGHDT, CDR2 YYEEEE, per germline. CDR3 sequence reads: CASSFSDTEAFF. In DNA form, the CDR3 reads TGTGCCAGCAGCTTTTCGGACACTGAAGCTTTCTTT.

This clonotype was counted at least ten times. The rearrangement uses TRBV6-5 and TRBJ1-4; TRBD1 matches at 11 bases. V was clipped by 6 bases and J by 6 bases; unmatched bases: 3. The CDR3 covers 14 residues. CDR1 is MNHEY, CDR2 SVGAGI, per germline. CDR3 coding DNA: TGTGCCAGCAGAGGACAGGGGGCGTATGAAAAACTGTTTTTT. It is translated as CASRGQGAYEKLFF.